This T cell receptor beta chain was captured in a study of T cells in Graves' hyperthyroidism and ophthalmopathy (dated by TCRdb to the late 2010s). Notes on the research overall: Peripheral blood samples were taken at initial diagnosis, before any treatment was given. To identify TCR V-J signatures that set the groups apart, the researchers used a discovery cohort of 100 or so patients, made up of under 50 with Graves' ophthalmopathy and some 60 with stable Graves' hyperthyroidism. Prospective prediction of ophthalmopathy was tested in an independent validation cohort consisting of 18 hyperthyroidism patients and more than 15 patients who later progressed to ophthalmopathy. For training and testing, the 110 or so patients in the discovery cohort were randomly divided in a 7:3 ratio. The study also compared thyroid tissue and blood T-cell repertoires from several Graves' hyperthyroidism patients. After blood sampling, hyperthyroidism patients were treated with methimazole at a starting dose of 30 mg daily, and ophthalmopathy patients were treated with high-dose intravenous methylprednisolone. The paper reports TCR Vbeta CDR3 sequencing of over 120 peripheral blood samples: 40 to 45 ophthalmopathy, 70 to 85 hyperthyroidism and approximately 17 progressor patients.

Unmatched junction bases come to 9, with V trimmed by 0 bases and J by 4 bases. CDR1 and CDR2 are read off the germline V gene as LGHNA and YNFKEQ. There are 17 amino acids in the CDR3, from cysteine to phenylalanine inclusive. Just CDR3 DNA is preserved here, 51 bases in frame from base 1. TCR beta CDR3 regions were amplified from RNA transcripts. The TCR CDR3 was subjected to a first round of RT-PCR using the HTBI primer set and the Qiagen OneStep RT-PCR kit. Libraries were constructed in a second round of multiplex PCR, after which size selection and purification were performed. Sequencing of the libraries was done on an Illumina HiSeq2000 using paired-end 100 bp reads. Per the original workflow: Raw data were processed with SOAPnuke, discarding reads with adapters, uncalled bases, mean Phred below 15, or no exact constant-primer or identifier match. COPE v1.2.5 was used to merge high-quality paired reads, and clonotypes were defined as unique nucleotide sequences. Clonotypes were aligned to IMGT TRBV, TRBD and TRBJ reference segments using MiTCR v1.1. The analysis was restricted to V-J combinations with a frequency above 0.0001, which together covered roughly 99% of the repertoires. A TCS score was defined as the ratio between F50 (clonal expansion) and ExV (chaos), using BLOSUM62-based TCRdist between CDR3 peptides within each V-J. Welch's t-statistics and random forest reduced roughly 500 V-J features to 13, which were used in a naive Bayes classifier (R e1071). The similarity between thyroid and blood repertoires was quantified using the Morisita-Horn index. TCRdb applied fastp at Q25 and MiXCR to the public reads, then kept only in-frame beta chains. Every CDR3 protein is listed once, alongside the most common genes and DNA of its rows. For this entry, the V and J calls and clone size follow TCRdb and not the study's own pipeline. This sample gives about 59,000 distinct CDR3 sequences in total; roughly 50% of them show up just once. Roughly 3.4% of the sample comes from the top ten.

This clonotype was observed at least ten times. Its binding antigen is unknown. Base quality data are lacking; no much larger clone is found one base away. In the ophthalmopathy patients, disease was moderately to severely active, with a Clinical Activity Score of 3 or more, a NOSPECS grade of 4 or more, and a duration of less than 3 months. Any patient with an uncontrolled infection, another autoimmune disease, pregnancy or lactation was excluded. Diagnoses were based on clinical symptoms, serum thyroxine and TRAb, thyroid ultrasound and orbital computed tomography. PBMCs were isolated from about 9.2 ml of fresh peripheral blood by Ficoll-Paque density gradient centrifugation. Trizol reagent was used to extract total RNA, and RNA quality was then checked on an Agilent 2100 Bioanalyzer. The paper as a whole reports these results and caveats: No statistical method was used to set the sample size in advance, and investigators knew the group allocation. In cross-validation, a model built on a 13 V-J signature told ophthalmopathy apart from stable hyperthyroidism with approximately 90% sensitivity and around 84% specificity, and in testing the same model reached 80%/75%. In validation, progression to ophthalmopathy was predicted by the model with 70.59% sensitivity and 72% to 80% specificity, a median of roughly six months before onset. Most expanded thyroid clonotypes (frequency above 0.001) were also detected in blood, a finding suggesting that blood repertoires may reflect thyroid immune responses.

Sequenced material: blood. The sequence was collected from a woman aged 55-69 years with Graves' ophthalmopathy. The sequence joins TRBV4-2 to TRBJ1-2; 9 bases in the junction line up with TRBD1. The CDR3 here reads CASSQDVGDRAFYGYTF. DNA sequence: TGTGCCAGCAGCCAAGATGTGGGGGACAGGGCGTTCTATGGCTACACCTTC.